This T cell receptor beta chain originates from a study of monozygotic twins with inflammatory bowel disease (dated 2019 in TCRdb). At the level of the whole study: In total, 30 or so monozygotic twin pairs made up the full study: 19 Danish pairs, all IBD-discordant, plus nine German pairs, of which four were IBD-concordant and five were IBD-discordant. Each individual had, on average, about 151 000 unique TCRalpha sequences and 181 000 unique TCRbeta sequences available for analysis. Disease-associated traits were sought mainly through comparisons between IBD patients and their genetically identical healthy co-twins within discordant pairs.

Notes on this clonotype: No cognate antigen has been identified for it.

From each donor, a roughly 2.6 ml peripheral blood sample was collected into PAXgene tubes and stored at -80 degrees C. Without T cell sorting, total RNA was isolated from whole blood using the PAXgene blood miRNA kit on an automated QIAcube. Peripheral blood from monozygotic twin pairs, either concordant or discordant for inflammatory bowel disease, underwent deep TCRalpha and TCRbeta repertoire profiling that used unique molecular barcoding. For every twin pair, smoking habits were documented, and each individual was categorised as a current, former or never smoker. The library was generated by 5' RACE. The input for every TCR library was roughly 4,000 ng of total RNA. For each sample, cDNA was synthesized in eight separate reactions using SMARTScribe reverse transcriptase. During cDNA synthesis, template switching was used to introduce unique molecular identifiers that contained a 6-nucleotide sample barcode. TCRalpha and TCRbeta cDNA was amplified by two nested PCRs of about 15 and 9 cycles, with bead purification after each PCR. Before amplification, cDNA was treated with uracil DNA-glycosylase and purified using the QIAquick PCR purification kit. The second PCR was the step at which Illumina TruSeq-compatible adapters and sample-specific barcodes were added. Library quality and concentration were assessed using TapeStation and Qubit, and roughly 5 ng of each library was pooled. Pooled libraries were sequenced on an Illumina HiSeq2500 single-index Rapid Run with 2 x 100 bp reads and custom sequencing primers. Per the original workflow: UMI-based consensus assembly with MiGEC version 1.2.6 was used to correct PCR and sequencing errors. MiXCR version 2.1.1 handled V(D)J alignment, clonotype assembly and CDR3 extraction. Normalisation of gene usage, clonotype sharing and MAIT/NKT TCR abundance was achieved by analysing the top 1000, 10 000 and 20 000 clonotypes per sample. Diversity was computed as the inverse Simpson index with the vegan R package after downsampling to 27 000 UMIs. Paired Mann-Whitney U tests were applied to discordant twin pairs, with Benjamini-Hochberg correction for multiple testing. TCRdb reprocessed the reads; each CDR3 protein sequence makes one entry, and DNA is unavailable. TCRdb, not the original authors, processed these V and J calls. The sample table holds approximately 400,000 distinct CDR3 sequences. The leading ten clones occupy roughly 2.5% of the sample.

Here is what the overall study found, with its caveats: The analysis was unable to tell different T cell subtypes apart. Measured by the inverse Simpson index, TCRbeta repertoire diversity was lower in IBD patients than in their healthy co-twins. The results gave no support for a single strong signal or clonotype linked to IBD. No difference in repertoire similarity was observed between concordant and discordant twins, possibly owing to limited statistical power. Compared with healthy twins, IBD patients had fewer clonotypes in common with other individuals, a difference most pronounced in patients showing signs of disease activity. Background noise and inter-individual variability may have been introduced into the repertoires by the differing immunosuppressive treatments among patients.

From the cysteine through the phenylalanine, the CDR3 covers 12 amino acids. The nucleotide record is missing. Via the germline V gene (reference sequence), CDR1 is SGHKS and CDR2 YYEKEE. The sequenced sample consisted of blood. The chain is assembled from TRBV5-5 and TRBJ1-4; TCRdb calls TRBD1, which cannot be checked without DNA. The origin of this receptor is a human donor with ulcerative colitis or Crohn's disease, or a healthy co-twin of an affected twin (not recorded which). The CDR3 amino acid sequence is: CASSLGGRKLFF.